Listed below are T cell receptor beta chains from one sample, sequenced in a study of blood T cell repertoires in COVID-19. TCRdb keeps only in-frame clones here, not all; method: immunoSEQ multiplex PCR. The table lists some 76,000 clones, 80% to 90% of them singletons. Sequencing used peripheral blood. These receptors all come from a man older than 75 in a cohort sampled during active COVID-19. Both conserved end residues are part of each CDR3. The D gene is left open where the match is weak.

j_call v_call d_call cdr3_nt cdr3_aa
TRBJ2-7 TRBV19 TRBD1 TGTGCCACTTCCCGGGACAGGGACTTCTACGAGCAGTACTTC CATSRDRDFYEQYF
TRBJ2-3 TRBV3-1/TRBV3-2 TRBD2 TGTGCCAGCAGCCGTTCCATAGCGGGGGGGCAGTATTTT CASSRSIAGGQYF
TRBJ1-2 TRBV3-1/TRBV3-2 - TGTGCCAGCAGCCAAGATACAACAGGGTCCGACTATGGCTACACCTTC CASSQDTTGSDYGYTF
TRBJ2-1 TRBV7-2 - TGTGCCAGCAGCTTAAAGGCGGGACTTCTTGAGCAGTTCTTC CASSLKAGLLEQFF
TRBJ1-6 TRBV11-2 - TGTGCCAGCAGCTTAGCCGTTAATTCACCCCTCCACTTT CASSLAVNSPLHF
TRBJ1-3 TRBV19 - TGTGCCAGTAAGGCAGGGCCCTCTGGAAACACCATATATTTT CASKAGPSGNTIYF
TRBJ2-4 TRBV24-1 TRBD1 TGTGCCACCAGTGATTCATCGACAGGGGCCGAGGGCATTCAGTACTTC CATSDSSTGAEGIQYF
TRBJ2-7 TRBV5-1 TRBD2 TGCGCCAGCAGCTTGTCCCCTAGCGGGGGCTACGAGCAGTACTTC CASSLSPSGGYEQYF
TRBJ1-2 TRBV14 - TGTGCCAGCGGGACAAGGACGAACTATGGCTACACCTTC CASGTRTNYGYTF
TRBJ1-1 TRBV29-1 - TGCAGCGTTGACGCGAGAACAGACACTGAAGCTTTCTTT CSVDARTDTEAFF
TRBJ1-2 TRBV5-8 TRBD1 TGTGCCAGCAGCTTAACAGGGGGCAACTATGGCTACACCTTC CASSLTGGNYGYTF
TRBJ1-5 TRBV10-3 - TGTGCCATCAGTGAGTCAGGAACAGGGAGCAATCAGCCCCAGCATTTT CAISESGTGSNQPQHF
TRBJ2-3 TRBV5-1 TRBD2 TGCGCCAGCAGCTGGGGGAGGGGTATAGCCGCAGATACGCAGTATTTT CASSWGRGIAADTQYF
TRBJ2-1 TRBV3-1/TRBV3-2 TRBD2 TGTGCCAGCAGCCAAGAACTAGCGGGGGGGTACAATGAGCAGTTCTTC CASSQELAGGYNEQFF
TRBJ2-5 TRBV29-1 - TGCAGCGTTGAGTCAGGGCCCCAGTACTTC CSVESGPQYF
TRBJ1-6 TRBV4-1 TRBD1 TGCGCCAGCAGCCAAGAGGATACTACAGGGGGCGAATCACCCCTCCACTTT CASSQEDTTGGESPLHF
TRBJ2-3 TRBV6-5 TRBD2 TGTGCCAGCTCAACTAGCGGGGAAACAGATACGCAGTATTTT CASSTSGETDTQYF
TRBJ1-3 TRBV7-2 - TGTGCCAGCAGCTTAGGGCCACGGGATGGAAACACCATATATTTT CASSLGPRDGNTIYF
TRBJ2-5 TRBV18 - TGTGCCAGCTCACCAACACGCAGACAAGAGACCCAGTACTTC CASSPTRRQETQYF
TRBJ1-2 TRBV10-3 - TGTGCCATCAGCAGGGGATACGGCTACACCTTC CAISRGYGYTF
TRBJ2-5 TRBV18 - TGTGCCAGCTCACCATTGAGTGATTCGGAGACCCAGTACTTC CASSPLSDSETQYF
TRBJ1-1 TRBV6-6 TRBD1 TGTGCCAGCAGTCCACAGGGGGACACTGAAGCTTTCTTT CASSPQGDTEAFF
TRBJ1-2 TRBV10-3 - TGTGCCATCAGCTCCGGACAGATGGTAAATGGCTACACCTTC CAISSGQMVNGYTF
TRBJ1-2 TRBV5-1 TRBD1 TGCGCCAGCAGCCCGGACAGGGGCCATGGCTACACCTTC CASSPDRGHGYTF
TRBJ2-4 TRBV6-2/TRBV6-3 - TGTGCCAGCAGCCAGGGGGGGGGCGCTGCCAAAAACATTCAGTACTTC CASSQGGGAAKNIQYF
TRBJ1-3 TRBV5-8 TRBD1 TGTGCCAGCAGCCCTAGAGGGACAGGCAGGAACACCATATATTTT CASSPRGTGRNTIYF
TRBJ1-3 TRBV5-1 - TGCGCCAGCAGCTTGGCAGGGGATGGAAACACCATATATTTT CASSLAGDGNTIYF